This T cell receptor (beta chain) was captured by sequencing in a study of response to subunit inactivated influenza vaccine. Broader study findings: The authors suggested that every seasonal influenza vaccination recruits few new T cells.

Looked up from germline, CDR1 is ENHRY and CDR2 is SYGVKD. CDR3 length: 15 residues. V shed 0 bases and J shed 8 bases, with 11 bases lying between them. Via MiXCR, TCRdb re-called the RT-PCR reads, giving one row per CDR3 protein. Of 550,000 to 800,000 distinct CDR3 sequences listed, approximately 15% are singletons. This clonotype was recorded at least ten times. Its antigen is not known. The specimen was PBMCs from blood, collected roughly 15 days before vaccination. The TCR was taken from a man aged 50-59 years who received an inactivated influenza vaccine. This chain links TRBV10-3 with TRBJ1-6, with D tentatively TRBD1 (6 bases). CDR3 sequence reads: CAISESTGADSPLHF. CDR3 bases: TGTGCCATCAGTGAGTCTACGGGGGCGGATTCACCCCTCCACTTT.